A single T cell receptor (beta chain) is shown here with its context. This clonotype was seen at least ten times. Its target antigen remains unknown. Base quality data are lacking; no much larger clone is found one base away. The sample is drawn from a study of spatial heterogeneity in lung cancer (dated by TCRdb to the late 2010s). Some background on the complete study: Samples were obtained from about 75 patients with early-stage, untreated non-small cell lung cancer from the lung TRACERx cohort. Follow-up PBMC samples were sequenced whenever available, with a median time to follow-up of about 2 years after resection. At surgery, both alpha and beta chains were TCR-sequenced in about 200 tumor regions, approximately 64 matched nontumor lung samples and some 56 PBMC samples. In the raw uncorrected reads, each unique combination of TCR and UMI appeared more than ten times on average. TCR alpha and beta repertoires were quantitatively compared across multiple tumor regions, matched nontumor lung and blood in non-small cell lung cancer. Nonsynonymous mutation counts, determined by whole-exome sequencing of tumor tissue, were related to TCR repertoire features. More beta-chain than alpha-chain transcripts were consistently detected, likely reflecting higher beta-chain transcript abundance. What the authors observed across the whole study: Confirming at a functional level the hypothesis that regional TCRs recognize regional mutations was considered to require additional single-cell paired TCR alpha and beta sequencing. Ubiquitous expanded tumor TCRs were found in blood more often at tumor resection than at routine follow-up. Only roughly 15 patients were included in comparisons of baseline and follow-up blood repertoires.

As encoded in the germline V gene, CDR1 is SNHLY while CDR2 is FYNNEI. The CDR3 runs 14 amino acids, cysteine and phenylalanine included. The read is trimmed to its CDR3 DNA, 42 bases read in frame from base 1. V has 6 bases trimmed and J has 7 bases trimmed; junction bases matching no gene number 5. The intended sense of this specimen's time point label: blood at routine non-recurrence follow-up after resection. Whole RNA extracted from tumor and nontumor lung tissue, or from cryopreserved PBMC samples, was used for TCR sequencing without cell sorting. Only patients for whom sufficient RNA was available from at least two tumor regions were selected for TCR sequencing. The library was made by 5' RACE. Sequenced using a NextSeq 500. To allow correction of PCR and sequencing errors, the TCR library protocol tagged every TCR cDNA molecule with a unique molecular identifier. The source study handled its data this way. Decombinator tools were used for TCR identification, UMI-based error correction and CDR3 extraction. TCRs above a frequency of 2 per 1,000, corresponding to the top 1% of the tumor frequency distribution, were defined as expanded. Renyi diversity was computed with the R vegan package after each repertoire had been subsampled 100 times to 5,000 TCRs. To build CDR3 similarity networks, amino acid triplet string-kernel similarity was used, and CDR3s were connected when their pairwise similarity was above 0.82. TCRdb passed the public sequencing reads through fastp at Q25 and MiXCR, retaining productive beta sequences. Entries are consolidated by CDR3 protein sequence, retaining the most common genes and DNA. TCRdb, not the original authors, processed these V and J calls. The sample profile shows about 16,000 distinct CDR3 sequences; 6.3% of them were found once. The top ten clones comprise roughly 23% of the sample.

Sequenced here: PBMCs, sampled at follow-up. The source of this sequence is a male donor with early-stage non-small cell lung cancer. In this chain, TRBV2 is recombined with TRBJ2-4; TRBD1 fits 11 bases in the junction. The nucleotide sequence is given as TGTGCCAGCAGGGACGGGACAGGGGGGAACATTCAGTACTTC. Its translation reads: CASRDGTGGNIQYF.